This T cell receptor (beta chain) was recorded in a study of blood T cell repertoires in COVID-19. Study-wide context: There were acute and convalescent COVID-19 samples, and they came from the United States, Italy and Spain. PBMCs, B-cell-depleted T cells, or T cells were the source of the cDNA or gDNA that made up the material.

In the original workflow: Cell counts per sample came from amplifying reference gene primers. Profiling relied on immunoSEQ multiplex PCR, and the TCRdb table lists in-frame clones only, not all of them. V and J calls and clone size come straight from that table; D and trimming were deduced from the DNA. The sample gives some 260,000 clones, more than 65% of which show up once; approximately 3.1% is in the top ten. Per germline, CDR1 SQVTM and CDR2 ANQGSEA. Trimming shortened V by 7 bases and J by 2 bases, and 13 bases separated the two germline ends. The CDR3 runs to 13 residues. This chain links TRBV29-1 with TRBJ2-3; a weak D match, TRBD2 (5 bases). The source of this sequence is a woman aged 18-29 years with acute or convalescent COVID-19. The source material was peripheral blood. This chain's CDR3 is CSASGSYTDTQYF. In DNA, the CDR3 is TGCAGCGCCTCGGGGTCCTACACAGATACGCAGTATTTT.